This passage covers 30 T cell receptor beta chains from one sample sequenced in a study of blood T cell repertoires in COVID-19. Sequencing was performed with immunoSEQ multiplex PCR; in TCRdb, only in-frame clones are kept and a portion is missing. The data show under 250,000 clones, around four fifths seen once. What was sequenced was peripheral blood. Receptors originate from a man in his forties or fifties with active or convalescent COVID-19.

J is TRBJ2-7 and V is TRBV11-3; 11 bases are a match to TRBD1. This CDR3 contains 14 residues. Trimming cost V 5 bases and J 3 bases; bases outside gene matches: 3. The germline V gene has CDR1 SGHNT and CDR2 YENEEA. The CDR3 here is CASSPGTGGYEQYF. Written as DNA, the CDR3 is TGTGCCAGCAGCCCCGGGACAGGGGGCTACGAGCAGTACTTC.

This chain's CDR3 is CASSYRDRGLNYGYTF. The CDR3 DNA sequence: TGTGCCAGCAGCTACCGGGACAGGGGACTTAACTATGGCTACACCTTC. The V gene is TRBV7-9, the J gene TRBJ1-2, with TRBD1 matching 10 bases. The CDR3 sequence is 16 residues long. Germline trimming cut 4 bases from V and 1 base from J; bases unmatched to any gene: 6. Germline values: CDR1 SEHNR, CDR2 FQNEAQ (reference sequence).

The rearrangement uses TRBV27 and TRBJ1-6; maybe TRBD1 (5 bases). The CDR3 spans 15 residues. V was pared by 0 bases and J by 6 bases, with 9 bases between. Germline V gives CDR1 MNHEY, CDR2 SMNVEV (reference sequence). CDR3 DNA sequence: TGTGCCAGCAGTTTATCGCTGGGGGGTAATTCACCCCTCCACTTT. Translated, it gives CASSLSLGGNSPLHF.

The V call is TRBV2, the J call TRBJ1-2, with 10 bases that match TRBD1. CDR1 and CDR2 (germline): SNHLY, FYNNEI. The V gene end was trimmed by 6 bases and the J gene end by 2 bases; junction bases not matched to a gene: 9. This CDR3 spans 16 amino acids. CDR3: CASRAGTGVSNYGYTF. The DNA for the CDR3 is TGTGCCAGCAGAGCCGGGACAGGGGTTTCCAACTATGGCTACACCTTC.

The table lists this clone with a count of one. The chain combines TRBV15 with TRBJ2-7; D is possibly TRBD1 (6 bases). The CDR3 is made up of 12 amino acids. The V and J ends lost 4 bases and 3 bases respectively, with 7 bases between them. Per the germline V gene, CDR1 is LNHNV and CDR2 is YYDKDF (reference sequence). In DNA, the CDR3 is TGTGCCACCAGCATCAGGGGCTACGAGCAGTACTTC. It specifies CATSIRGYEQYF.

CDR3 DNA sequence: TGTGCCAGTAGTATAGCCGGTCAGGCCCTCTATGGCTACACCTTC. Residues: CASSIAGQALYGYTF. V usage is TRBV19 and J usage is TRBJ1-2; D gene ambiguous. Looked up from germline, CDR1 is LNHDA and CDR2 is SQIVND (reference sequence). V gave up 1 base and J gave up 4 bases, with 13 bases separating them. CDR3 size: 15 residues.

This chain connects TRBV25-1 to TRBJ1-4; D unresolved. The V and J ends lost 1 base and 0 bases respectively, with 9 bases between them. This CDR3 is built from 16 residues. The germline gives CDR1 MGHDK, CDR2 SYGVNS. The CDR3: CASSEFLETTNEKLFF. Here the CDR3 DNA reads TGTGCCAGCAGTGAATTTCTAGAAACAACTAATGAAAAACTGTTTTTT.

The chain has TRBV30 and TRBJ1-1; D may be TRBD1 (5 bases). Trimming shortened V by 5 bases and J by 1 base, and 11 bases separated the two germline ends. Germline V CDR1 and CDR2: GTSNPN, SVGIG (reference sequence). The CDR3 loop spans 13 amino acids. CDR3 loop: CAWSETANTEAFF. The CDR3 DNA reads as TGTGCCTGGTCGGAGACAGCGAACACTGAAGCTTTCTTT. Supplemented by reference TRBV30 and TRBJ1-1, the full variable domain reads SQTIHQWPATLVQPVGSPLSLECTVEGTSNPNLYWYRQAAGRGLQLLFYSVGIGQISSEVPQNLSASRPQDRQFILSSKKLLLSDSGFYLCAWSETANTEAFFGQGTRLTVV.

CDR3 coding DNA: TGTGCCAGCAGCCCTCGACAGGGGGCGTACTATGGCTACACCTTC. Translation gives CASSPRQGAYYGYTF. This chain uses TRBV11-3 with TRBJ1-2; 10 bases fit TRBD1. V trimming: 5 bases; J trimming: 3 bases; junction bases outside the gene matches: 6. Germline V gene lookup returns CDR1 SGHNT and CDR2 YENEEA. This CDR3 has 15 residues. The variable domain in full, completed from reference TRBV11-3 and TRBJ1-2, reads EAGVVQSPRYKIIEKKQPVAFWCNPISGHNTLYWYLQNLGQGPELLIRYENEEAVDDSQLPKDRFSAERLKGVDSTLKIQPAELGDSAVYLCASSPRQGAYYGYTFGSGTRLTVV.

This chain uses TRBV7-2 with TRBJ1-2; D not certain. This CDR3 region has 12 residues. With 5 bases removed from V and 6 bases from J, the gap between germline ends came to 10 bases. Germline CDR1 and CDR2: SGHTA and FQGNSA. The chain's CDR3 is CASSPLRHGYTF. The DNA for the CDR3 is TGTGCCAGCAGCCCCCTACGTCATGGCTACACCTTC.

This clone came up a few times. This rearrangement joins TRBV30 to TRBJ1-1; possibly TRBD1 for D (5 bases). The CDR3 has 13 residues. The germline CDR1 and CDR2 sequences are GTSNPN and SVGIG (reference sequence). The germline V and J ends were trimmed by 3 bases and 8 bases, with 16 bases remaining between them. The CDR3 spells CAWSQIQGLEAFF. The CDR3 bases are TGTGCCTGGAGCCAGATTCAGGGTTTAGAAGCTTTCTTT.

For the CDR3, the DNA is TGCGCCAGCAGCTTGGACGTAGCGGGGGGATACAATGAGCAGTTCTTC. It codes for CASSLDVAGGYNEQFF. This chain uses TRBV5-1 with TRBJ2-1, with 10 bases matching TRBD2. The trim removed 0 bases at V and 4 bases at J, leaving 4 bases unmatched. Germline-derived CDR1 and CDR2 are SGHRS and YFSETQ. The CDR3 has 16 amino acids.

The chain has TRBV5-4 and TRBJ2-5; the D is unclear. The CDR3 runs to 13 residues. From germline, CDR1 is SGHNT and CDR2 YYREEE (reference sequence). V was shortened by 0 bases and J by 3 bases, with 6 bases between the two germline ends. The CDR3 nucleotides read TGTGCCAGCAGCTTGGAGTCGGAAGAGACCCAGTACTTC. Residues: CASSLESEETQYF.

The V and J genes are TRBV6-5 and TRBJ1-6; D unclear. V was cut by 6 bases and J by 10 bases, with 19 bases left in between. Germline CDR1 and CDR2: MNHEY and SVGAGI. CDR3 length equals 15 residues. DNA for the CDR3: TGTGCCAGCAGCCCCACCCGCCGGGATGAGTCACCCCTCCACTTT. Encoded protein: CASSPTRRDESPLHF.

CDR3: CASSSGGQGDTEAFF. The CDR3 DNA is TGTGCCAGCAGTTCCGGGGGACAGGGGGACACTGAAGCTTTCTTT. The rearrangement links TRBV28 to TRBJ1-1; TRBD1 aligns across 11 bases. Germline V gene lookup returns CDR1 MDHEN and CDR2 SYDVKM. V dropped 4 bases and J dropped 3; count of bases not matched to a gene: 4. This CDR3 comprises 15 residues.

The chain has TRBV6-2 or TRBV6-3 and TRBJ1-5; possible D gene TRBD1, 5 bases. Trimming cost V 4 bases and J 2 bases, with 15 bases left between them. Germline CDR1 reads MNHEY; CDR2 reads SVGEGT. The length of the CDR3 is 16 residues. CDR3 coding DNA: TGTGCCAGCAGTTGGGGCAGGGCTGAAGGCAATCAGCCCCAGCATTTT. Translated: CASSWGRAEGNQPQHF.

This clone is a singleton in its sample. Written as DNA, the CDR3 is TGTGCCAGCACCAGGGACAGGGCCCCAGATACGCAGTATTTT. It yields the protein CASTRDRAPDTQYF. The chain is built from TRBV28 and TRBJ2-3, with TRBD1 matching over 9 bases. This CDR3 has 14 amino acids. The germline CDR1 and CDR2 sequences are MDHEN and SYDVKM. V gave up 7 bases and J gave up 4 bases; unmatched junction bases: 6.

This chain joins TRBV6-1 and TRBJ1-6, with D possibly TRBD1 on 5 matching bases. The CDR3 has 19 residues. In germline, CDR1 is MNHNS, CDR2 SASEGT. Trimming left V 2 bases short and J 7 bases short, with 24 bases between. The CDR3 DNA is TGTGCCAGCAGTGAACTAAAAGTGGGACTAGGCGGCGGAAATTCACCCCTCCACTTT. Protein product: CASSELKVGLGGGNSPLHF.

In this sample, this clone turned up once. The chain combines TRBV4-1 with TRBJ2-5; 11 bases map to TRBD1. Looked up from germline, CDR1 is MGHRA and CDR2 is YSYEKL. This CDR3 has 15 residues. Trimming removed 5 bases from V and 2 bases from J; junction bases left unmatched: 4. The CDR3 DNA reads TGCGCCAGCAGCTCCCGGGACAGGGGGCAAGAGACCCAGTACTTC. As protein: CASSSRDRGQETQYF.

This sequence joins TRBV19 and TRBJ2-1; D is ambiguous. The germline CDR1 and CDR2 sequences are LNHDA and SQIVND (reference sequence). The CDR3 is made up of 13 amino acids. The V end lost 5 bases, the J end lost 4 bases, and 9 bases lay between the germline ends. The CDR3 DNA reads as TGTGCCAGTAGTGTACAGACGTACAATGAGCAGTTCTTC. This translates into CASSVQTYNEQFF. Using reference TRBV19 and TRBJ2-1 for the parts outside the CDR3, the full variable domain is DGGITQSPKYLFRKEGQNVTLSCEQNLNHDAMYWYRQDPGQGLRLIYYSQIVNDFQKGDIAEGYSVSREKKESFPLTVTSAQKNPTAFYLCASSVQTYNEQFFGPGTRLTVL.

This chain connects TRBV28 to TRBJ1-2; 12 bases agree with TRBD1. The junction had 10 bases not matched to a gene; V was cut back by 3 bases and J by 8 bases. Germline loops: CDR1 MDHEN, CDR2 SYDVKM. The CDR3 totals 16 residues. CDR3 region: CASSFFGTGGLGGYTF. CDR3 DNA: TGTGCCAGCAGTTTTTTTGGGACAGGGGGCCTCGGCGGCTACACCTTC.

The chain recombines TRBV6-5 with TRBJ2-5; the D gene is possibly TRBD1 (5 bases). Trimming stripped 6 bases from V and 5 bases from J, with 16 bases between. Germline-derived CDR1 and CDR2 are MNHEY and SVGAGI. This CDR3 contains 14 residues. CDR3 nucleotide sequence: TGTGCCAGCAGCGTAGGGCAGGGTGAGGAGACCCAGTACTTC. Protein: CASSVGQGEETQYF.

J is TRBJ1-4 and V is TRBV30, with 8 bases lining up with TRBD1. The V and J ends lost 5 bases and 3 bases, in that order; junction bases with no gene match: 8. Germline-derived CDR1 and CDR2 are GTSNPN and SVGIG (reference sequence). This CDR3 contains 15 residues. The CDR3 coding sequence is TGTGCCTGGCGGACAGGGAGGATAGCTAATGAAAAACTGTTTTTT. Translating it yields CAWRTGRIANEKLFF.

This chain links TRBV6-5 with TRBJ2-1, with 8 positions matching TRBD2. The length of the CDR3 is 14 residues. Germline V CDR1 and CDR2: MNHEY, SVGAGI. V shed 5 bases and J 7 bases; nucleotides not matched to a gene: 7. The CDR3 sequence is CASSPRTSLNEQFF. For the CDR3, the DNA is TGTGCCAGCAGTCCAAGGACTAGCTTGAATGAGCAGTTCTTC.

V and J are TRBV4-1 and TRBJ2-3; TRBD2 agrees at 12 bases. The junction had 9 bases not matched to a gene; V was cut back by 4 bases and J by 4 bases. Germline values: CDR1 MGHRA, CDR2 YSYEKL. CDR3 length: 17 amino acids. The CDR3 protein is CASSPTEASGGADTQYF. For the CDR3, the DNA is TGCGCCAGCAGCCCCACCGAGGCTAGCGGGGGGGCAGATACGCAGTATTTT.

This chain joins TRBV7-9 and TRBJ1-5, with TRBD1 as a possible D gene (6 bases). V lost 8 bases, J lost 0 bases, and 11 bases lay in between. The CDR3 covers 14 residues. In germline, CDR1 is SEHNR, CDR2 FQNEAQ (reference sequence). CDR3 sequence: CASSDSYSNQPQHF. CDR3 coding DNA: TGTGCCAGCTCGGACAGTTATAGCAATCAGCCCCAGCATTTT.

The genes are TRBV28 and TRBJ1-3; D is uncertain. Germline V lookup: CDR1 MDHEN, CDR2 SYDVKM. The CDR3 length is 15 residues. V was trimmed by 5 bases and J by 0 bases, leaving 11 bases between them. DNA for the CDR3: TGTGCCAGCAGTCCCCAGTGGGCCTCTGGAAACACCATATATTTT. This gives the protein CASSPQWASGNTIYF.

This chain uses TRBV21-1 with TRBJ1-1; the D segment call TRBD1 is taken from the table without a DNA check. TRBV21-1 is a listed pseudogene. The CDR3 is made up of 17 amino acids. The CDR3, as DNA: TGTGCCAGCAGCAAAGGGCCACCCGGGACAGGGGGAACTGAAGCTTTCTTT. Amino acid sequence: CASSKGPPGTGGTEAFF.

The chain uses TRBV19 and TRBJ2-6; a possible D gene is TRBD1 (6 bases). Looked up from germline, CDR1 is LNHDA and CDR2 is SQIVND (reference sequence). The CDR3 sequence is 18 residues long. Trimming stripped 5 bases from V and 0 bases from J, with 17 bases between. CDR3 region: CASSLDRWVSSGANVLTF. CDR3 in DNA: TGTGCCAGTAGTCTCGACAGGTGGGTGTCCTCTGGGGCCAACGTCCTGACTTTC.

The rearrangement links TRBV19 to TRBJ2-7, with TRBD1 matching over 7 bases. The CDR3 spans 13 residues. From germline, CDR1 is LNHDA and CDR2 SQIVND (reference sequence). V shed 3 bases and J 3 bases; nucleotides not matched to a gene: 2. CDR3: CASSIDRDYEQYF. The CDR3 bases are TGTGCCAGTAGTATTGACAGGGACTACGAGCAGTACTTC.